This paragraph covers one T cell receptor (beta chain) sequence. Its antigen is as yet unknown. The data originate from a study of shared clonotypes between healthy human individuals. Each cell subset's genomic DNA was divided evenly among several immunoSEQ plates. Only in-frame clones appear in the TCRdb table, and some are missing; sequencing was by immunoSEQ multiplex PCR. The table lists approximately 1,500,000 clones, 98% of them singletons. Whole-study findings and limits: Exclusively blood specimens were collected; tissue repertoires likely differ. Donors were few, which limited the genetic and exposure-history diversity represented. A generally larger estimated richness was seen in naive subsets than in memory subsets.

V shed 6 bases and J 9 bases; nucleotides not matched to a gene: 10. The CDR3 loop spans 14 amino acids. Germline CDR1 is MDHEN and CDR2 is SYDVKM. This receptor was taken from a young man in good health. The rearrangement joins TRBV28 to TRBJ2-7; TRBD2 agrees at 11 bases. Sequencing input: naive CD4+ T cells sorted from blood. Subset given: CD45RA+ positively selected. CDR3 sequence reads: CASSLAGGPLGQYF. The CDR3 DNA reads as TGTGCCAGCAGCTTAGCGGGAGGGCCTCTCGGGCAGTACTTC.